This T cell receptor (beta chain) was identified during a study of prognosis after radiotherapy for stage I lung cancer. Two-round multiplex PCR, the amplification method, yielded TCR beta CDR3 from genomic DNA. The authors ran first-round PCR with primers specific to each TRBV and TRBJ gene. Universal primers were used in the second PCR round. TCRdb processed the multiplex PCR reads anew with MiXCR; each CDR3 protein has one entry. Of over 45,000 distinct CDR3 sequences in the sample, less than 30% were seen once. Study-level points and caveats: Median unique TCR clones dropped from 10,088 to 6,861 after stereotactic body radiation therapy. The authors reported that TRBV and TRBJ gene usage differed between patients with and without metastases.

This clonotype was recorded once. Its specificity is not known. One end of the junction does not line up with germline, which may come from a read error. The CDR3 contains 14 residues. Looked up from germline, CDR1 is SNHLY and CDR2 is FYNNEI. The receptor was isolated from a donor over 45 with non-small cell lung cancer. The input for sequencing was PBMCs, taken before or after stereotactic body radiation therapy (not recorded which). This chain connects TRBV2 to TRBJ1-2; TRBD1 might be the D (5 bases). The CDR3 DNA follows: TGTGCCAGAAGTGAAAAAACGGCGACAGATGGCTACACCTTC. Translated, it gives CARSEKTATDGYTF.